The 13 T cell receptor beta chains listed next were all sequenced from one sample in a study of neoadjuvant nivolumab and ipilimumab in lung cancer (dated by TCRdb to the early 2020s). The time point label of this sample denotes: pretherapy, before neoadjuvant immune checkpoint inhibitors. Receptors were amplified or captured by the immunoSEQ multiplex PCR assay. What TCRdb holds here is the immuneACCESS table cut down to in-frame rearrangements. Part of the clones is not present; checked against another copy, under half of the missing clones reflect an unresolved V gene, and the others are unexplained. The sample records 40,000 to 60,000 clones, around 89% of which are singletons. The biggest ten clones account for 3% to 4% of the sample. The specimen comprised blood, sampled before neoadjuvant nivolumab, alone or with ipilimumab. The receptor set was obtained from an adult with non-small cell lung cancer. Some clones in this sample may be carry-over from other donors' samples.

This clone was counted only a few times. The chain links TRBV10-2 to TRBJ1-1; D is uncertain. Germline-derived CDR1 and CDR2 are WSHSY and SAAADI. With 7 bases removed from V and 3 bases from J, the gap between germline ends came to 12 bases. This CDR3 has 13 amino acids. The CDR3 nucleotides read TGCGCCAGCATCATGGGGAGGCACACTGAAGCTTTCTTT. Translating it yields CASIMGRHTEAFF.

This clone has a handful of counts. Sequence at one end of the junction differs from germline and may be a read error. The V call is TRBV6-5, the J call TRBJ2-7; D might be TRBD2 (7 bases). Germline V gene sequence: CDR1 MNHEY, CDR2 SVGAGI. CDR3 length equals 15 residues. The CDR3 is CASSDSLGGGYEQYF. The CDR3 bases are TGTGCCAGCAGTGACTCTTTGGGAGGGGGCTACGAGCAGTACTTC.

This rearrangement joins TRBV5-1 to TRBJ2-2; 9 bases are shared with TRBD1. V shed 6 bases and J 3 bases; nucleotides not matched to a gene: 6. There are 15 residues in the CDR3. Germline V gene lookup returns CDR1 SGHRS and CDR2 YFSETQ. CDR3 DNA: TGCGCCAGCAAACGGACAGGGGATGACACCGGGGAGCTGTTTTTT. Amino acid sequence: CASKRTGDDTGELFF.

This clone has a single count. J is TRBJ2-1 and V is TRBV29-1, with D uncertain. The germline V and J ends were trimmed by 0 bases and 8 bases, with 2 bases remaining between them. The CDR3 is 10 amino acids. CDR1 is SQVTM and CDR2 is ANQGSEA in the germline V gene. The CDR3 here is CSVEDHEQFF. The CDR3 DNA is TGCAGCGTTGAAGACCATGAGCAGTTCTTC.

The chain couples TRBV11-2 to TRBJ2-7; 15 nucleotides match TRBD2. The germline CDR1 and CDR2 sequences are SGHAT and FQNNGV. The CDR3 spans 17 residues. The V segment lost 4 bases and the J segment 5 bases; nucleotides outside the gene matches: 9. This CDR3 is CASSYGLAGGPVNEQYF. DNA for the CDR3: TGTGCCAGCAGCTATGGACTAGCGGGAGGGCCCGTAAACGAGCAGTACTTC.

This sequence joins TRBV6-1 and TRBJ2-7; D gene ambiguous. V gave up 0 bases and J gave up 7 bases, with 16 bases separating them. This CDR3 is 15 amino acids long. Germline CDR1 MNHNS, CDR2 SASEGT. This chain's CDR3 is CASSEAQVAPGEQYF. The CDR3 region has the DNA TGTGCCAGCAGTGAAGCTCAGGTGGCGCCGGGTGAGCAGTACTTC.

The chain recombines TRBV10-3 with TRBJ1-2; D is perhaps TRBD1 (5 bases). The CDR3 runs 10 residues. Looked up from germline, CDR1 is ENHRY and CDR2 is SYGVKD. V lost 10 bases and J 5 bases, leaving 8 bases between the germline ends. The CDR3 is CATGAYGYTF. The CDR3 DNA sequence: TGTGCCACTGGGGCATATGGCTACACCTTC.

This clone was seen more than once but under ten times. This chain connects TRBV29-1 to TRBJ2-7; D gene unclear. This CDR3 region has 10 residues. V was clipped by 4 bases and J by 2 bases, with 3 bases between them. In germline, CDR1 is SQVTM, CDR2 ANQGSEA. The CDR3 nucleotides read TGCAGCGTTGGGACCTACGAGCAGTACTTC. Protein: CSVGTYEQYF.

The chain recombines TRBV19 with TRBJ1-5, with 10 bases matching TRBD1. Germline-derived CDR1 and CDR2 are LNHDA and SQIVND (reference sequence). The CDR3 length is 14 residues. Trimming took 6 bases from V and 6 from J; bases not matched to a gene: 5. CDR3 protein: CASSPGQGIQPQHF. CDR3 coding DNA: TGTGCCAGTAGCCCGGGACAGGGGATTCAGCCCCAGCATTTT. The complete variable domain, with remaining parts taken from reference TRBV19 and TRBJ1-5, reads DGGITQSPKYLFRKEGQNVTLSCEQNLNHDAMYWYRQDPGQGLRLIYYSQIVNDFQKGDIAEGYSVSREKKESFPLTVTSAQKNPTAFYLCASSPGQGIQPQHFGDGTRLSIL.

This rearrangement joins TRBV9 to TRBJ2-3; 9 bases are shared with TRBD2. This CDR3 comprises 16 residues. Germline V gives CDR1 SGDLS, CDR2 YYNGEE. Germline trimming cut 0 bases from V and 5 bases from J; bases unmatched to any gene: 7. The CDR3 is CASSVAGLATGDTQYF. CDR3 nucleotides: TGTGCCAGCAGCGTAGCGGGACTAGCTACTGGAGATACGCAGTATTTT.

The chain has TRBV5-1 and TRBJ2-1; 12 bases are a match to TRBD2. The germline gives CDR1 SGHRS, CDR2 YFSETQ. J was trimmed by 8 bases and V by 2 bases; bases with no gene match: 11. CDR3 length: 17 amino acids. CDR3 bases: TGCGCCAGCAGCTTATTGACTAGCGGGAGCTTAAGGGATGAGCAGTTCTTC. This sequence encodes CASSLLTSGSLRDEQFF.

The CDR3 reads CASSAQRATNEKLFF. CDR3 coding DNA: TGTGCCAGCAGTGCTCAAAGAGCAACTAATGAAAAACTGTTTTTT. The V gene is TRBV6-1, the J gene TRBJ1-4; D unresolved. Germline V lookup: CDR1 MNHNS, CDR2 SASEGT. V was clipped by 4 bases and J by 0 bases, with 9 bases between them. The CDR3 has 15 residues.

V gene TRBV6-6 combines with J gene TRBJ1-2; TRBD1 agrees at 7 bases. CDR3 size: 13 residues. Germline V gene data show CDR1 as MNHNY and CDR2 as SVGAGI (reference sequence). The V and J ends lost 5 bases and 3 bases, in that order; junction bases with no gene match: 3. The CDR3 is CASSKGTDYGYTF. The CDR3 DNA follows: TGTGCCAGCAGTAAGGGGACAGACTATGGCTACACCTTC.